Only a few counts were recorded for the clone carrying this TCR beta chain. Trimming shortened V by 0 bases and J by 4 bases, and 13 bases separated the two germline ends. Germline V lookup: CDR1 SGHRS, CDR2 YFSETQ. The CDR3 totals 15 residues. TCRdb analysed the 5' RACE reads with MiXCR anew, one entry per CDR3 protein. The table records roughly 230,000 distinct CDR3 sequences, more than 15% of them present only once. These data come from a study of CD8 T cells in ankylosing spondylitis. The chain links TRBV5-1 to TRBJ1-1, with D tentatively TRBD1 (5 bases). The source of this sequence is a male donor with ankylosing spondylitis or in good health (not recorded which). Sequenced sample: blood, either unsorted or a sorted T cell fraction (not recorded which). The CDR3 loop reads CASSLALGGVTEAFF. The CDR3 coding sequence is TGCGCCAGCAGCTTGGCTCTGGGGGGGGTCACTGAAGCTTTCTTT.